Listed here is a single T cell receptor beta chain. Sequenced by immunoSEQ multiplex PCR; TCRdb stores in-frame clones only, minus some. The data show hundreds of thousands of clones, around nine tenths seen once. Trimming left V 6 bases short and J 8 bases short, with 13 bases between. CDR1 and CDR2 (germline): MDHEN, SYDVKM. The CDR3 sequence is 12 residues long. These data are taken from a study of blood T cell repertoires in COVID-19. The rearrangement joins TRBV28 to TRBJ1-2; TRBD1 is a possible D gene (5 bases). The sample comprised peripheral blood. The receptor's source is a woman aged 70 to 79 with COVID-19, enrolled during active disease. In DNA, the CDR3 is TGTGCCAGCAGGGTAAATCCAGGGGGCTACACCTTC. This sequence encodes CASRVNPGGYTF.